Listed below are T cell receptor beta chains from one sample, sequenced in a study of CD8 T cells in ankylosing spondylitis. TCRdb reanalysed the 5' RACE reads using MiXCR and keeps one entry per CDR3 protein. The table lists some 150,000 distinct CDR3 sequences, 40% to 50% of them singletons. Sequenced material: synovial fluid, either unsorted or a sorted T cell fraction (not recorded which). The receptors were gathered from a male donor with ankylosing spondylitis. Both conserved end residues are part of each CDR3. The D gene is left open where the match is weak. The size entry is marked missing in some rows and otherwise reads once, few, many or a size class.

>TRBJ2-3|.|TRBV20-1|.
TGCAGTGCTAGACCCCCATTGTCCACCGTCACAGATACGCAGTATTTT
CSARPPLSTVTDTQYF
>TRBJ2-3|TRBD2|TRBV20-1|few
TGCAGTGCTAGGGGACTAGTGCCCTACACAGATACGCAGTATTTT
CSARGLVPYTDTQYF
>TRBJ1-1|.|TRBV5-1|.
TGCGCCAGCAGCCTAGGACAGAATATGAACACTGAAGCTTTCTTT
CASSLGQNMNTEAFF
>TRBJ1-2|.|TRBV27|.
TGTGCCAGCAGTTCCCCTCGGGGGGGGGAGTTTGGCTACACCTTC
CASSSPRGGEFGYTF
>TRBJ1-6|TRBD1|TRBV20-1|.
TGCAGTGCTCGGGACAGGGGACCCTATAATTCACCCCTCCACTTT
CSARDRGPYNSPLHF
>TRBJ2-7|.|TRBV2|many
TGTGCCAGCAGTGAAGGTTCAGGTTCCTACGAGCAGTACTTC
CASSEGSGSYEQYF
>TRBJ2-2|.|TRBV4-2|.
TGTGCCAGCACCTTGAAAACCAGGGAACCCGCGAACACCGGGGAGCTGTTTTTT
CASTLKTREPANTGELFF
>TRBJ2-1|TRBD2|TRBV20-1|few
TGCAGTGCTAGTCGGCGGGGGGTTCTCGATGAGCAGTTCTTC
CSASRRGVLDEQFF
>TRBJ2-7|TRBD2|TRBV4-3|many
TGCGCCAGCAGCCAAGAAGTAGCGGGAGCCCCTTACTACGAGCAGTACTTC
CASSQEVAGAPYYEQYF
>TRBJ1-2|.|TRBV20-1|once
TGCAGTGCTAGCAACCTGGAATGGCGCTATGGCTACACCTTC
CSASNLEWRYGYTF
>TRBJ1-1|TRBD1|TRBV28|.
TGTGCCAGCAGCCCTGGGGGGACAGGAAACATGAACACTGAAGCTTTCTTT
CASSPGGTGNMNTEAFF
>TRBJ2-2|TRBD2|TRBV7-9|many
TGTGCCGGAGCCAGCGGGAGGAGTGGTACCGGGGAGCTGTTTTTT
CAGASGRSGTGELFF
>TRBJ2-7|.|TRBV7-9|.
TGTGCCAGCAGCTTAGCGCTTTTGGTCGGCGAGCAGTACTTC
CASSLALLVGEQYF
>TRBJ2-3|.|TRBV2|.
TGTGCCAGATCGTCAGCGCCGAGGCCTGGGGGAGAGGCAGATACGCAGTATTTT
CARSSAPRPGGEADTQYF
>TRBJ1-1|.|TRBV5-8|many
TGTGCCAGCAGCTCCTGGGTGCGGGGTTGGAACACTGAAGCTTTCTTT
CASSSWVRGWNTEAFF
>TRBJ1-1|.|TRBV7-4|.
TGTGCCAGCAGCTACCTCCGGGAAGGAGTAACTGAAGCTTTCTTT
CASSYLREGVTEAFF
>TRBJ1-1|.|TRBV12-3/TRBV12-4|.
TGTGCCAGCAGTTTTAAGAAGACAGACACCAAAGAAGCTTTCTTT
CASSFKKTDTKEAFF
>TRBJ1-3|.|TRBV7-9|.
TGTGCCAGCACCAAACAGGACGGCTCTGGAAACACCATATATTTT
CASTKQDGSGNTIYF
>TRBJ2-2|TRBD1|TRBV7-8|.
TGTGCCAGCAGCTGGGGACAGGACCCGAACACCGGGGAGCTGTTTTTT
CASSWGQDPNTGELFF
>TRBJ1-1|.|TRBV27|few
TGTGCCAGCAGTTTATTGGGCCGTCGGGGGGGAGTCACTGAAGCTTTCTTT
CASSLLGRRGGVTEAFF
>TRBJ2-3|TRBD2|TRBV6-4|.
TGTGCCAGCAGTGACAGGGCTAGCGGGGCTACAGATACGCAGTATTTT
CASSDRASGATDTQYF
>TRBJ2-7|.|TRBV2|.
TGTGCCAGCACCAGTTCATGGGACACCAACTACGAGCAGTACTTC
CASTSSWDTNYEQYF
>TRBJ1-1|.|TRBV12-3/TRBV12-4|few
TGTGCCAGCAGTTTACTCTTCCGGGGTTGGGATACTGAAGCTTTCTTT
CASSLLFRGWDTEAFF
>TRBJ1-5|.|TRBV10-3|.
TGTGCCATCAGCCCCGGAGGTACGGGTCAGCCCCAGCATTTT
CAISPGGTGQPQHF
>TRBJ2-1|.|TRBV24-1|few
TGTGCCACCAGTGGAGACAGGTCCTACAATGAGCAGTTCTTC
CATSGDRSYNEQFF
>TRBJ2-1|TRBD1|TRBV3-1|.
TGTGCCAGCAGCAGATTACAGGGGGCGGTATACAATGAGCAGTTCTTC
CASSRLQGAVYNEQFF
>TRBJ2-1|TRBD1|TRBV10-3|.
TGTGCCATCAGCTACTTAAGACAGGGATCCTACAATGAGCAGTTCTTC
CAISYLRQGSYNEQFF
>TRBJ1-2|.|TRBV7-9|.
TGTGCCAGCAGCTTAGCCCCAGGGGTGGGCTACACCTTC
CASSLAPGVGYTF
>TRBJ1-1|.|TRBV5-1|.
TGCGCCAGCAGCTTGGTTACTCAGGGCACACGGATGAACACTGAAGCTTTCTTT
CASSLVTQGTRMNTEAFF
>TRBJ1-2|.|TRBV6-1|.
TGTGCCAGCAGCCCAGGGCCGATTCTCAACTATGGCTACACCTTC
CASSPGPILNYGYTF
>TRBJ2-1|TRBD2|TRBV4-1|few
TGCGCCAGCAGCCAAGAAATGGCTAGCGGGAGGGCCTCCTACAATGAGCAGTTCTTC
CASSQEMASGRASYNEQFF
>TRBJ2-7|TRBD2|TRBV20-1|few
TGCAGTGCTAGAGACACTAGCGGGGTCCACGAGCAGTACTTC
CSARDTSGVHEQYF
>TRBJ1-1|.|TRBV7-9|.
TGTGCCAGTAACCCGAATAAGCAGGGGACCACTGAAGCTTTCTTT
CASNPNKQGTTEAFF
>TRBJ1-6|.|TRBV12-3/TRBV12-4|.
TGTGCCAGCAGTTTAAGGGAAGGGTACGGTTCACCCCTCCACTTT
CASSLREGYGSPLHF
>TRBJ1-4|.|TRBV10-2|.
TGCGCCAGCACGGGGGCCTTGAATGAAAAACTGTTTTTT
CASTGALNEKLFF
>TRBJ1-2|TRBD1|TRBV5-1|.
TGCGCCAGCAGCTCTTGGACAGGGAGGTATGGCTACACCTTC
CASSSWTGRYGYTF
>TRBJ1-1|TRBD1|TRBV28|.
TGTGCCAGCAGTTTAATAGGGGTGAGGGACAGGGCTTTCACTGAAGCTTTCTTT
CASSLIGVRDRAFTEAFF
>TRBJ2-1|TRBD2|TRBV19|.
TGTGCCAGTAGTGCGGGACTAGTCAATGAGCAGTTCTTC
CASSAGLVNEQFF
>TRBJ1-2|.|TRBV7-9|.
TGTGCCAGCAGCTTAGTGCCCAGCTATGGCTACACCTTC
CASSLVPSYGYTF
>TRBJ2-5|TRBD2|TRBV7-6|few
TGTGCCAGCAGCTTAGACGGGACTAGCTTCGGGGAGACCCAGTACTTC
CASSLDGTSFGETQYF
>TRBJ1-2|.|TRBV12-3/TRBV12-4|.
TGTGCCAGCAGTTTAGAGACCCCATCTATTGGCTACACCTTC
CASSLETPSIGYTF
>TRBJ1-2|.|TRBV29-1|few
TGCAGCGCCGCTGACGGAGACGGCTACACCTTC
CSAADGDGYTF
>TRBJ2-5|TRBD2|TRBV5-6|many
TGTGCCAGCAGCCTCGGACTAGCGGGGGGGCGAGAAGAGACCCAGTACTTC
CASSLGLAGGREETQYF
>TRBJ2-4|TRBD1|TRBV6-2/TRBV6-3|few
TGTGCCAGCAGTTACGAGACAGGGTTGGACAAAAACATTCAGTACTTC
CASSYETGLDKNIQYF
>TRBJ1-2|.|TRBV30|.
TGTGCCTGGAGTGTAGGAAAGGATGGCTACACCTTC
CAWSVGKDGYTF
>TRBJ2-2|TRBD2|TRBV12-3/TRBV12-4|medium-sized
TGTGCCAGCAGTAAACTAGCGGAATACACCGGGGAGCTGTTTTTT
CASSKLAEYTGELFF
>TRBJ1-2|.|TRBV4-1|.
TGCGCCAGCAGCCAAGACTCGAGCATTTCGTCGGGCTACACCTTC
CASSQDSSISSGYTF